Listed here are 26 T cell receptor beta chains from one sample, sequenced in a study of T cells expressing NK-cell markers. TCRdb reanalyzed the 5' RACE reads and collapses them to one entry per CDR3 protein, without DNA. The sample's table shows 350,000 to 500,000 distinct CDR3 sequences. The material sequenced was blood T cells: a sorted CD56 or NKG2C T cell subset, CD4+ or CD8+ T cells, or bulk PBMC T cells (not recorded which). All receptors derive from a woman aged 18 to 75 in good health.

The chain recombines TRBV20-1 with TRBJ1-5. Per germline, CDR1 DFQATT and CDR2 SNEGSKA (reference sequence). This CDR3 spans 16 amino acids. The CDR3 is CSARDRMSAGYQPQHF.

The chain recombines TRBV14 with TRBJ2-7; TCRdb returns TRBD1, unconfirmable since there is no DNA. Germline V gene lookup returns CDR1 SGHDN and CDR2 FVKESK. The CDR3 contains 15 residues. The CDR3: CASSQDGTGIYEQYF.

V and J are TRBV2 and TRBJ1-1; TCRdb selects TRBD1, and the lack of DNA leaves this call unchecked. The length of the CDR3 is 14 residues. Germline V gives CDR1 SNHLY, CDR2 FYNNEI. CDR3: CASSETGLNTEAFF. Full variable domain (remainder filled in from reference TRBV2 and TRBJ1-1): EPEVTQTPSHQVTQMGQEVILRCVPISNHLYFYWYRQILGQKVEFLVSFYNNEISEKSEIFDDQFSVERPDGSNFTLKIRSTKLEDSAMYFCASSETGLNTEAFFGQGTRLTVV.

This chain links TRBV20-1 with TRBJ1-2; TCRdb reports TRBD1, a call that lacks DNA to check it against. Germline assignment: CDR1 DFQATT and CDR2 SNEGSKA (reference sequence). The CDR3 covers 15 residues. CDR3 residues: CSASARDTILSGYTF.

V gene TRBV30 combines with J gene TRBJ1-6; the D call of TRBD1 rests on TCRdb alone, since no DNA is present to check it. The CDR3 spans 15 residues. Germline V gives CDR1 GTSNPN, CDR2 SVGIG (reference sequence). The CDR3 spells CAWSVPRTSRSPLHF. The full variable domain, with the rest looked up from reference TRBV30 and TRBJ1-6, is SQTIHQWPATLVQPVGSPLSLECTVEGTSNPNLYWYRQAAGRGLQLLFYSVGIGQISSEVPQNLSASRPQDRQFILSSKKLLLSDSGFYLCAWSVPRTSRSPLHFGNGTRLTVT.

This rearrangement joins TRBV20-1 to TRBJ1-4; as DNA is missing, the TRBD1 call by TCRdb cannot be tested. Germline V CDR1 and CDR2: DFQATT, SNEGSKA (reference sequence). The CDR3 is 13 amino acids. This CDR3 is CSARQGINEKLFF.

The chain recombines TRBV7-2 with TRBJ2-1; TCRdb lists TRBD2, though no DNA is available to test this call. This CDR3 has 17 residues. Per germline, CDR1 SGHTA and CDR2 FQGNSA. The chain's CDR3 is CASSLVTGGGASSEQFF. Based on the CDR3 plus reference TRBV7-2 and TRBJ2-1, the full variable domain is GAGVSQSPSNKVTEKGKDVELRCDPISGHTALYWYRQSLGQGLEFLIYFQGNSAPDKSGLPSDRFSAERTGGSVSTLTIQRTQQEDSAVYLCASSLVTGGGASSEQFFGPGTRLTVL.

V usage is TRBV11-1 and J usage is TRBJ2-5. The CDR3 covers 13 residues. Germline CDR1 reads SGHAT; CDR2 reads FQDESV (reference sequence). This CDR3 is CASMRGDQETQYF.

The CDR3 is CASSGGTGINEQYF. The J gene is TRBJ2-7, the V gene TRBV6-2 or TRBV6-3; TCRdb's assignment of TRBD1 cannot be checked, as there is no DNA. The CDR3 spans 14 residues. Germline V gene lookup returns CDR1 MNHEY and CDR2 SVGEGT.

The chain is built from TRBV29-1 and TRBJ2-2; TCRdb's assignment of TRBD1 cannot be checked, as there is no DNA. Germline CDR1 SQVTM, CDR2 ANQGSEA. The CDR3 covers 13 residues. CDR3 sequence: CSGCWTGVGELFF.

CDR3 residues: CASSLSGGPATNEKLFF. V usage is TRBV5-1 and J usage is TRBJ1-4. The germline V gene encodes CDR1 SGHRS and CDR2 YFSETQ. The CDR3 covers 17 residues.

The chain joins TRBV20-1 to TRBJ2-7; TCRdb's assignment of TRBD1 cannot be checked, as there is no DNA. There are 14 residues in the CDR3. CDR1 and CDR2 (germline): DFQATT, SNEGSKA (reference sequence). CDR3 protein: CSATPDRGGNEQYF.

The rearrangement joins TRBV28 to TRBJ1-1; checking the TCRdb D call of TRBD1 is not possible without DNA. CDR1 is MDHEN, CDR2 SYDVKM, per germline. The CDR3 is made up of 13 amino acids. CDR3 sequence: CASSSSGRGEAFF.

The chain couples TRBV24-1 to TRBJ2-2; TCRdb gives TRBD1 as the D gene, but with no DNA this cannot be confirmed. Germline-derived CDR1 and CDR2 are KGHDR and SFDVKD. This CDR3 contains 17 residues. This CDR3 is CATSDSTIQGAPGELFF.

This sequence joins TRBV5-1 and TRBJ2-1; TCRdb calls TRBD2, which cannot be checked without DNA. This CDR3 has 16 amino acids. Germline assignment: CDR1 SGHRS and CDR2 YFSETQ. Here the CDR3 reads CASSSRAASSYNEQFF. The full variable domain, its missing parts supplied by reference TRBV5-1 and TRBJ2-1, is KAGVTQTPRYLIKTRGQQVTLSCSPISGHRSVSWYQQTPGQGLQFLFEYFSETQRNKGNFPGRFSGRQFSNSRSEMNVSTLELGDSALYLCASSSRAASSYNEQFFGPGTRLTVL.

CDR3 in amino acids: CSARRVVGDTQYF. V is TRBV20-1 and J is TRBJ2-3; TCRdb outputs TRBD2, but without DNA this stays unchecked. The germline gives CDR1 DFQATT, CDR2 SNEGSKA (reference sequence). The CDR3 is made up of 13 amino acids.

The chain joins TRBV18 to TRBJ2-3; TCRdb outputs TRBD1, but without DNA this stays unchecked. This CDR3 has 15 residues. Germline V gene sequence: CDR1 KGHSH, CDR2 LQKENI. The CDR3 reads CASSPPGRTLNTQYF.

The chain carries TRBV12-3 or TRBV12-4 and TRBJ1-3; TCRdb returns TRBD1, unconfirmable since there is no DNA. The CDR3 spans 14 residues. This CDR3 reads CASSGEGAGNTIYF.

CDR3 residues: CSAKAATGTGVFLDYGYTF. J is TRBJ1-2 and V is TRBV29-1; TCRdb's assignment of TRBD1 cannot be checked, as there is no DNA. Germline-derived CDR1 and CDR2 are SQVTM and ANQGSEA. CDR3 length equals 19 residues. The variable domain in full, completed from reference TRBV29-1 and TRBJ1-2, reads SAVISQKPSRDICQRGTSLTIQCQVDSQVTMMFWYRQQPGQSLTLIATANQGSEATYESGFVIDKFPISRPNLTFSTLTVSNMSPEDSSIYLCSAKAATGTGVFLDYGYTFGSGTRLTVV.

The chain has TRBV14 and TRBJ2-7; TCRdb names TRBD1, which stays unverified in the absence of DNA. The CDR3 loop spans 14 amino acids. Per the germline V gene, CDR1 is SGHDN and CDR2 is FVKESK. The CDR3 here is CAIPWGRGYYEQYF.

Here the CDR3 reads CASSQDLQGRHSNQPQHF. V is TRBV4-3 and J is TRBJ1-5; the D call from TCRdb, TRBD1, cannot be confirmed without DNA. This CDR3 is built from 18 residues. Looked up from germline, CDR1 is LGHNA and CDR2 is YSLEER.

The chain joins TRBV2 to TRBJ1-2; TCRdb gives TRBD1 as the D gene, but with no DNA this cannot be confirmed. The CDR3 length is 15 residues. The germline gives CDR1 SNHLY, CDR2 FYNNEI. CDR3 sequence: CASSDEAGYENGYTF.

This chain links TRBV7-3 with TRBJ2-3; TCRdb returns TRBD1, unconfirmable since there is no DNA. Germline V gene sequence: CDR1 SGHTA, CDR2 FQGTGA. This CDR3 has 13 amino acids. CDR3 residues: CASSPLPWDTQYF. The full variable domain, rest sourced from reference TRBV7-3 and TRBJ2-3, is GAGVSQTPSNKVTEKGKYVELRCDPISGHTALYWYRQSLGQGPEFLIYFQGTGAADDSGLPNDRFFAVRPEGSVSTLKIQRTERGDSAVYLCASSPLPWDTQYFGPGTRLTVL.

The rearrangement links TRBV3-1 to TRBJ2-1; TCRdb calls TRBD1, which cannot be checked without DNA. This CDR3 is 15 amino acids long. Germline CDR1 is LGHDT and CDR2 is YNNKEL (reference sequence). The CDR3 here is CASSQGRQDYNEQFF.

This chain uses TRBV20-1 with TRBJ2-5; TCRdb selects TRBD1, and the lack of DNA leaves this call unchecked. The CDR3 runs 14 residues. The germline CDR1 and CDR2 sequences are DFQATT and SNEGSKA (reference sequence). This CDR3 is CSTPPAGGVGTQYF.

The chain is built from TRBV27 and TRBJ2-1; TCRdb names TRBD2, which stays unverified in the absence of DNA. The CDR3 has 15 residues. CDR1 and CDR2 from the germline V gene are MNHEY and SMNVEV (reference sequence). Here the CDR3 reads CASTRAREVENEQFF.